Presented here are 32 T cell receptor beta chains from one specimen sequenced in a study of T-cell reconstitution after alpha-beta-depleted transplantation in children. Points from the study as a whole: Counts and diversity of T cells one year after transplant came mostly from newly produced T cells.

These receptors have no known antigen. Construction of the TCRbeta library involved unique molecular identifiers. TCRdb processed the PCR reads anew with MiXCR; each CDR3 protein has one entry. The table includes fewer than 350,000 distinct CDR3 sequences, over 7.5% detected once. The source was peripheral blood, collected 360 days after TCRalphabeta/CD19-depleted stem cell transplant. All receptors derive from a female patient aged 2-9 years who had a stem cell transplant for Fanconi anemia, so the T cells may come from the graft donor.

This chain links TRBV20-1 with TRBJ2-3; D uncertain. Trimming cost V 6 bases and J 0 bases, with 7 bases left between them. This CDR3 is built from 12 residues. Germline V CDR1 and CDR2: DFQATT, SNEGSKA (reference sequence). CDR3 residues: CSAPWSTDTQYF. Written as DNA, the CDR3 is TGCAGTGCCCCGTGGAGCACAGATACGCAGTATTTT.

There are a few counts of this clonotype. This rearrangement joins TRBV2 to TRBJ2-1; D not resolved. Trimming took off 4 bases at V and 0 bases at J, with 10 bases between the two ends. This CDR3 spans 15 amino acids. CDR1 SNHLY and CDR2 FYNNEI come from the germline V gene. CDR3 nucleotides: TGTGCCAGCAGTGGGGATCGAAGCTCCTACAATGAGCAGTTCTTC. This encodes CASSGDRSSYNEQFF.

This clonotype was detected ten times or more. The chain combines TRBV6-6 with TRBJ1-2, with D unclear. The germline V gene encodes CDR1 MNHNY and CDR2 SVGAGI (reference sequence). V lost 5 bases and J 8 bases, leaving 9 bases between the germline ends. The CDR3 sequence is 11 residues long. Written as DNA, the CDR3 is TGTGCCAGCAGTCAAAATTCCGGCTACACCTTC. Its translation: CASSQNSGYTF.

This clonotype was seen only a few times. The V call is TRBV14, the J call TRBJ1-2; a weak D match, TRBD1 (6 bases). V shed 6 bases and J shed 2 bases, with 10 bases lying between them. CDR1 and CDR2 (germline): SGHDN, FVKESK. CDR3 length: 13 amino acids. CDR3 loop: CASSQQGNYGYTF. The CDR3, as DNA: TGTGCCAGCAGTCAGCAGGGGAACTATGGCTACACCTTC.

The V and J genes are TRBV20-1 and TRBJ1-5, with a tentative D call TRBD1 (6 bases). The CDR3 is 17 amino acids. The germline V gene has CDR1 DFQATT and CDR2 SNEGSKA (reference sequence). The V end lost 1 base, the J end lost 0 bases, and 16 bases lay between the germline ends. The CDR3 loop is CSARAGGGPYSNQPQHF. The DNA of the CDR3 is TGCAGTGCTAGAGCTGGGGGGGGCCCTTATAGCAATCAGCCCCAGCATTTT.

This clonotype was counted many times. The chain uses TRBV20-1 and TRBJ1-6, with a tentative D call TRBD1 (6 bases). The ends were cut back, 3 bases at V and 10 bases at J, with 16 bases in the middle. CDR1 is DFQATT, CDR2 SNEGSKA, per germline (reference sequence). CDR3 length: 14 residues. CDR3 loop: CSASRGQVVSPLHF. CDR3 bases: TGCAGTGCTAGTCGGGGGCAGGTAGTCTCACCCCTCCACTTT.

In this sample, this clonotype turned up a few times. The chain joins TRBV7-9 to TRBJ1-2; 9 nucleotides match TRBD1. CDR1 is SEHNR and CDR2 is FQNEAQ in the germline V gene (reference sequence). With 1 base clipped from V and 5 bases from J, the junction kept 8 bases outside the gene matches. The CDR3 has 16 amino acids. DNA for the CDR3: TGTGCCAGCAGCTTAGATCCGGGACAGGGCGGTTATGGCTACACCTTC. Amino acid sequence: CASSLDPGQGGYGYTF.

This clonotype has ten or more counts. The V gene is TRBV20-1, the J gene TRBJ1-5; unclear D gene. Germline values: CDR1 DFQATT, CDR2 SNEGSKA (reference sequence). V lost 0 bases and J lost 9, with 9 bases in between. This CDR3 is 12 amino acids long. The CDR3 is CSARDALGPQHF. The CDR3 nucleotides are TGCAGTGCTAGAGACGCCCTCGGGCCCCAGCATTTT.

The chain recombines TRBV12-3 or TRBV12-4 with TRBJ1-1; D might be TRBD1 (5 bases). With 11 bases removed from V and 0 bases from J, the gap between germline ends came to 16 bases. The CDR3 covers 14 residues. In nucleotides, the CDR3 is TGTGCCTTCAGTTTCGACAGCTTGAACACTGAAGCTTTCTTT. It yields the protein CAFSFDSLNTEAFF.

This chain links TRBV4-2 with TRBJ2-1; D unclear. The germline V and J ends were trimmed by 5 bases and 7 bases, with 12 bases remaining between them. Germline lookup yields CDR1 LGHNA and CDR2 YNFKEQ. The CDR3 sequence is 13 residues long. The CDR3 reads CASSTPYKNEQFF. The CDR3 DNA follows: TGTGCCAGCAGCACCCCCTATAAGAATGAGCAGTTCTTC.

The chain couples TRBV7-9 to TRBJ1-1; D unresolved. V was pared by 1 base and J by 8 bases, with 11 bases between. CDR3 length equals 13 residues. Germline V gives CDR1 SEHNR, CDR2 FQNEAQ (reference sequence). CDR3 in DNA: TGTGCCAGCAGCTTAGTCCCAGGACCAGAAGCTTTCTTT. The encoded protein is CASSLVPGPEAFF.

This clonotype was seen ten or more times. The chain carries TRBV28 and TRBJ1-5; D is unclear. V gave up 2 bases and J gave up 8 bases, with 13 bases separating them. CDR3 size: 14 residues. Germline CDR1 and CDR2: MDHEN and SYDVKM. CDR3 loop: CASSLTPRVEPQHF. The CDR3 DNA is TGTGCCAGCAGTTTAACCCCAAGGGTGGAGCCCCAGCATTTT.

The sample holds many counts of this clonotype. The chain recombines TRBV5-1 with TRBJ1-2, with 8 bases fitting TRBD1. This CDR3 contains 15 residues. The germline gives CDR1 SGHRS, CDR2 YFSETQ. V was clipped by 4 bases and J by 4 bases; unmatched bases: 9. The CDR3 loop reads CASSTTGDRSYGYTF. CDR3 DNA sequence: TGCGCCAGCAGCACTACGGGGGACAGGAGCTATGGCTACACCTTC.

The chain has TRBV25-1 and TRBJ1-1, with D perhaps matching TRBD1 (6 bases). V dropped 4 bases and J dropped 2 bases, with 11 bases sitting between them. Germline assignment: CDR1 MGHDK and CDR2 SYGVNS. The CDR3 is made up of 14 amino acids. The CDR3 DNA follows: TGTGCCAGCAGTGGCCCAGGGGCTAACACTGAAGCTTTCTTT. Translation: CASSGPGANTEAFF.

J is TRBJ2-3 and V is TRBV11-2; D call uncertain. Germline V gene sequence: CDR1 SGHAT, CDR2 FQNNGV. The CDR3 totals 17 residues. The V end was cut by 0 bases, the J end by 2 bases, with 15 bases between. CDR3 in DNA: TGTGCCAGCAGCTTAGATGTTGGGTTCTTCGCCACAGATACGCAGTATTTT. Translated: CASSLDVGFFATDTQYF.

This rearrangement joins TRBV2 to TRBJ1-5, with D possibly being TRBD1 (5 bases). The CDR3 is made up of 17 amino acids. Trimming took 4 bases from V and 0 from J, leaving 16 bases between them. The V gene's germline CDR1 is SNHLY and CDR2 FYNNEI. CDR3 protein: CASSGGTTFYSNQPQHF. In DNA, the CDR3 is TGTGCCAGCAGTGGCGGGACTACTTTTTATAGCAATCAGCCCCAGCATTTT.

This clonotype was observed many times. This chain links TRBV7-9 with TRBJ2-5; tentative D call: TRBD1 (6 bases). This CDR3 contains 16 residues. V lost 5 bases and J lost 5, with 21 bases in between. From germline, CDR1 is SEHNR and CDR2 FQNEAQ (reference sequence). The CDR3 here is CASSTYDRPLSETQYF. As DNA, the CDR3 is TGTGCCAGCAGCACCTATGACAGGCCCCTCAGCGAGACCCAGTACTTC.

There are many counts of this clonotype. CDR3 in amino acids: CATSDPGLAGYNEQFF. Here the CDR3 DNA reads TGTGCCACCAGTGACCCCGGACTAGCGGGCTACAATGAGCAGTTCTTC. The chain combines TRBV24-1 with TRBJ2-1, with TRBD2 matching 11 bases. The V segment lost 4 bases and the J segment 3 bases; nucleotides outside the gene matches: 4. CDR1 and CDR2 from the germline V gene are KGHDR and SFDVKD. CDR3 length: 16 residues.

CDR3 amino acids: CASSWTRGSGNTIYF. The CDR3 DNA reads as TGTGCCAGCAGCTGGACCCGGGGCTCTGGAAACACCATATATTTT. This chain links TRBV5-8 with TRBJ1-3; D gene unclear. In germline, CDR1 is SGHTS, CDR2 YDEGEE. CDR3 length: 15 residues. The V end lost 3 bases, the J end lost 0 bases, and 10 bases lay between the germline ends. Variable domain in full (rest from reference TRBV5-8 and TRBJ1-3): EAGVTQSPTHLIKTRGQQATLRCSPISGHTSVYWYQQALGLGLQFLLWYDEGEERNRGNFPPRFSGRQFPNYSSELNVNALELEDSALYLCASSWTRGSGNTIYFGEGSWLTVV.

The sample holds a few counts of this clonotype. This chain links TRBV5-1 with TRBJ2-1; 11 nucleotides match TRBD2. The germline V gene encodes CDR1 SGHRS and CDR2 YFSETQ. With V trimmed by 1 base and J by 4 bases, 7 bases remained unmatched. The CDR3 has 17 residues. The CDR3 region is CASSLIAGGEAYNEQFF. CDR3 nucleotides: TGCGCCAGCAGCTTGATAGCGGGGGGGGAAGCGTACAATGAGCAGTTCTTC.

This clonotype was detected many times. The chain links TRBV20-1 to TRBJ1-5; D gene unclear. This CDR3 region has 14 residues. V gave up 0 bases and J gave up 6 bases, with 12 bases separating them. Germline assignment: CDR1 DFQATT and CDR2 SNEGSKA (reference sequence). For the CDR3, the DNA is TGCAGTGCTAGAGATCCGATAAAGGGTCAGCCCCAGCATTTT. Translating it yields CSARDPIKGQPQHF.

This clonotype appeared a few times. In DNA form, the CDR3 reads TGCGCCAGCAGCCCTCGTGGAGTGAGGACCACAGATACGCAGTATTTT. Translation: CASSPRGVRTTDTQYF. The rearrangement joins TRBV4-3 to TRBJ2-3; D gene ambiguous. Germline V gene sequence: CDR1 LGHNA, CDR2 YSLEER. Trimming shortened V by 4 bases and J by 2 bases, and 16 bases separated the two germline ends. This CDR3 is built from 16 residues.

V and J are TRBV5-5 and TRBJ1-3; no firm D call. Germline V gene sequence: CDR1 SGHKS, CDR2 YYEKEE (reference sequence). The CDR3 has 15 residues. Trimming left V 5 bases short and J 4 bases short, with 16 bases between. Written as DNA, the CDR3 is TGTGCCAGCAGTCGCCATCGTCTCTTGGGAAACACCATATATTTT. Translating gives CASSRHRLLGNTIYF. The full variable domain, with the rest looked up from reference TRBV5-5 and TRBJ1-3, is DAGVTQSPTHLIKTRGQQVTLRCSPISGHKSVSWYQQVLGQGPQFIFQYYEKEERGRGNFPDRFSARQFPNYSSELNVNALLLGDSALYLCASSRHRLLGNTIYFGEGSWLTVV.

This clonotype was picked up many times. The CDR3 protein is CSADGPYEQYF. The CDR3 nucleotides read TGCAGTGCTGACGGGCCCTACGAGCAGTACTTC. The chain carries TRBV20-1 and TRBJ2-7, with D unresolved. The CDR3 sequence is 11 residues long. Germline CDR1 DFQATT, CDR2 SNEGSKA (reference sequence). V was clipped by 5 bases and J by 2 bases, with 7 bases between them.

This rearrangement joins TRBV6-5 to TRBJ2-3, with 12 bases lining up with TRBD2. This CDR3 region has 19 residues. V lost 2 bases to trimming and J lost 0 bases; unmatched junction nucleotides: 9. In germline, CDR1 is MNHEY, CDR2 SVGAGI. CDR3 nucleotide sequence: TGTGCCAGCAGTTACCCTACGACTAGCGGGAGTCGGAGCACAGATACGCAGTATTTT. Amino acid sequence: CASSYPTTSGSRSTDTQYF.

A few counts support this clonotype. This chain connects TRBV25-1 to TRBJ1-1, with D possibly matching TRBD1 (6 bases). The germline CDR1 and CDR2 sequences are MGHDK and SYGVNS. The CDR3 runs to 11 residues. Deletions cut 8 bases from V and 5 bases from J, with 9 bases between. This chain's CDR3 is CASAQGTEAFF. The CDR3 DNA reads as TGTGCCAGCGCCCAGGGGACTGAAGCTTTCTTT.

The chain uses TRBV2 and TRBJ2-1; maybe TRBD2 (5 bases). Germline CDR1 reads SNHLY; CDR2 reads FYNNEI. CDR3 length: 12 amino acids. V lost 8 bases and J 5 bases, leaving 10 bases between the germline ends. The chain's CDR3 is CASVRENNEQFF. CDR3 DNA sequence: TGTGCCAGCGTCCGGGAAAACAATGAGCAGTTCTTC.

The rearrangement joins TRBV4-3 to TRBJ2-1; 9 bases are shared with TRBD2. This CDR3 is 18 amino acids long. With 0 bases clipped from V and 4 bases from J, the junction kept 10 bases outside the gene matches. CDR1 and CDR2 (germline): LGHNA, YSLEER. The CDR3 DNA sequence: TGCGCCAGCAGCCAAGAGGTATCTAGCGGGGTGTGGTACAATGAGCAGTTCTTC. Its protein product is CASSQEVSSGVWYNEQFF.

This clonotype came up many times. The chain links TRBV28 to TRBJ2-4; 7 nucleotides match TRBD1. CDR1 MDHEN and CDR2 SYDVKM come from the germline V gene. The trim removed 5 bases at V and 7 bases at J, leaving 11 bases unmatched. CDR3 length equals 15 residues. CDR3 in amino acids: CASSKGRGGRNIQYF. The CDR3, as DNA: TGTGCCAGCAGTAAGGGCCGAGGGGGCAGGAACATTCAGTACTTC.

This clonotype appeared many times. The rearrangement joins TRBV7-9 to TRBJ1-1; the D is unclear. The V gene lost 6 bases and the J gene lost 4 bases, with 9 bases spanning the gap. Germline-derived CDR1 and CDR2 are SEHNR and FQNEAQ (reference sequence). The CDR3 contains 12 residues. The CDR3 DNA is TGTGCCAGCAGTAAGAGGTTCACTGAAGCTTTCTTT. It is translated as CASSKRFTEAFF.

This clonotype has a single count. Given a much more abundant clone one base away, this may be a read error. In this CDR3 the conserved last residue, phenylalanine or tryptophan, is missing, so a read error is likely. The chain combines TRBV6-5 with TRBJ1-1; tentatively, D is TRBD1 (5 bases). CDR3 length: 11 amino acids. The V end lost 5 bases, the J end lost 11 bases, and 12 bases lay between the germline ends. Germline assignment: CDR1 MNHEY and CDR2 SVGAGI. The CDR3 here is CASSGTGQAFY. The CDR3 region has the DNA TGTGCCAGCAGTGGTACAGGTCAGGCTTTCTAT.

This clonotype was recorded a few times. J is TRBJ1-1 and V is TRBV28; a weak D match, TRBD1 (5 bases). V was shortened by 3 bases and J by 5 bases, with 16 bases between the two germline ends. The CDR3 totals 15 residues. Germline lookup yields CDR1 MDHEN and CDR2 SYDVKM. The DNA of the CDR3 is TGTGCCAGCAGTTTCCCAAGACAGTCCGGGACTGAAGCTTTCTTT. Translated: CASSFPRQSGTEAFF. The whole variable domain, filled in from reference TRBV28 and TRBJ1-1, reads DVKVTQSSRYLVKRTGEKVFLECVQDMDHENMFWYRQDPGLGLRLIYFSYDVKMKEKGDIPEGYSVSREKKERFSLILESASTNQTSMYLCASSFPRQSGTEAFFGQGTRLTVV.